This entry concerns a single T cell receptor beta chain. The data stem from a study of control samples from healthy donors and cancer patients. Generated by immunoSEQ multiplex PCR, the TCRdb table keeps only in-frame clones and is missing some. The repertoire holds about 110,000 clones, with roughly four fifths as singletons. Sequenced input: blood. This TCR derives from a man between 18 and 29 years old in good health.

CDR3 sequence (DNA): TGTGCCAGCAGGGAGTCCGGGACATACAGCGCAGAGACCCAGTACTTC. This gives the protein CASRESGTYSAETQYF. V usage is TRBV5-5 and J usage is TRBJ2-5; D is possibly TRBD1 (6 bases). Trimming stripped 5 bases from V and 4 bases from J, with 21 bases between. The germline CDR1 and CDR2 sequences are SGHKS and YYEKEE (reference sequence). CDR3 size: 16 residues.